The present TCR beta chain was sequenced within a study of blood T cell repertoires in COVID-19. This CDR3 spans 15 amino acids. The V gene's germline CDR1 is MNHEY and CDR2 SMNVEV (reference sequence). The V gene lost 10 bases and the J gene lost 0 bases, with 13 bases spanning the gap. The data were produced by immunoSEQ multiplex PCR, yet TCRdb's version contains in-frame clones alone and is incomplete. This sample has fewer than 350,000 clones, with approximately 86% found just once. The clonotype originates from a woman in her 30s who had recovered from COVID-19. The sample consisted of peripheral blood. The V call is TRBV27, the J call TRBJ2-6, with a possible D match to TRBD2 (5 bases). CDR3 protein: CATERAYSGANVLTF. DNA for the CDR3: TGTGCCACTGAGAGGGCCTACTCTGGGGCCAACGTCCTGACTTTC.